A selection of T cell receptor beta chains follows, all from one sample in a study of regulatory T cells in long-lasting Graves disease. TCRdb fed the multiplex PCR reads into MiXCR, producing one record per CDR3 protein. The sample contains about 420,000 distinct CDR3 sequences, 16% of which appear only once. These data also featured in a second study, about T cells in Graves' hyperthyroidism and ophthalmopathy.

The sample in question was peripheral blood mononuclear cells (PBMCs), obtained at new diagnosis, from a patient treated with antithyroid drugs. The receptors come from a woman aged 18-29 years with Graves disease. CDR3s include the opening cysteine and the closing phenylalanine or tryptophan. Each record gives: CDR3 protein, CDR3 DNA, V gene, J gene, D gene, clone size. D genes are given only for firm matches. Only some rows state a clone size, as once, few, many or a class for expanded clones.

CASSLLPSPGTGMNQPQHF	TGTGCCAGCAGCTTACTACCCTCGCCCGGGACAGGGATGAATCAGCCCCAGCATTTT	TRBV7-2	TRBJ1-5	TRBD1	NA
CASSLGLALTDTQYF	TGTGCCAGCAGCCTGGGACTTGCCCTCACAGATACGCAGTATTTT	TRBV7-3	TRBJ2-3	NA	many
CSASPTSGTYEQYF	TGCAGTGCTAGTCCTACTAGCGGAACCTACGAGCAGTACTTC	TRBV20-1	TRBJ2-7	TRBD2	many
CSARPERGLGQQETQYF	TGCAGTGCTAGACCCGAAAGAGGTTTGGGACAACAAGAGACCCAGTACTTC	TRBV20-1	TRBJ2-5	NA	few
CAWIFSGTSTDTQYF	TGTGCCTGGATTTTTAGCGGGACTAGCACAGATACGCAGTATTTT	TRBV30	TRBJ2-3	TRBD2	many
CASSYSGDEQFF	TGTGCCAGCAGTTACTCAGGGGACGAGCAGTTCTTC	TRBV4-1	TRBJ2-1	NA	many
CANSFRRQGGTEAFF	TGTGCCAACAGTTTTCGGCGTCAAGGAGGCACTGAAGCTTTCTTT	TRBV12-3/TRBV12-4	TRBJ1-1	NA	NA
CASSLEGGDEKLFF	TGTGCCAGCAGTTTAGAAGGGGGTGATGAAAAACTGTTTTTT	TRBV12-3/TRBV12-4	TRBJ1-4	NA	many
CASSLGTSGSWTGELFF	TGTGCCAGCAGCTTAGGGACTAGCGGGAGTTGGACCGGGGAGCTGTTTTTT	TRBV11-2	TRBJ2-2	TRBD2	NA
CASIKRWAGPRNFTDTQYF	TGTGCCAGCATCAAGCGGTGGGCAGGGCCAAGGAATTTCACAGATACGCAGTATTTT	TRBV28	TRBJ2-3	NA	NA
CASSPYGTARRKLFF	TGTGCCAGCAGCCCATATGGGACAGCGAGGCGAAAACTGTTTTTT	TRBV7-9	TRBJ1-4	TRBD1	NA
CASQREGTDTQYF	TGTGCCAGCCAGCGGGAGGGGACAGATACGCAGTATTTT	TRBV6-1	TRBJ2-3	TRBD2	NA
CASSSSPSVSSYNEQFF	TGTGCCAGCAGCTCTAGCCCGAGCGTGAGCTCCTACAATGAGCAGTTCTTC	TRBV7-6	TRBJ2-1	NA	few
CASSEAPFPYEQYF	TGTGCCAGCAGTGAAGCCCCTTTCCCCTACGAGCAGTACTTC	TRBV6-1	TRBJ2-7	NA	many
CASSQDKGLSYNEQFF	TGTGCCAGCAGCCAAGATAAGGGACTTTCCTACAATGAGCAGTTCTTC	TRBV14	TRBJ2-1	NA	NA
CASRANRPTDTQYF	TGTGCCAGCAGGGCAAACAGGCCCACAGATACGCAGTATTTT	TRBV2	TRBJ2-3	NA	many
CASSLVVSGGTDTQYF	TGTGCCAGCAGCTTAGTGGTTAGCGGGGGTACAGATACGCAGTATTTT	TRBV7-8	TRBJ2-3	TRBD2	many
CASSTLTENTEAFF	TGTGCCAGCAGCACTTTGACGGAGAACACTGAAGCTTTCTTT	TRBV11-2	TRBJ1-1	NA	many
CASSLVGQASYEQYF	TGTGCCAGCAGCTTAGTGGGACAGGCTTCCTACGAGCAGTACTTC	TRBV7-2	TRBJ2-7	TRBD1	many
CASSYSWAGNEQYF	TGTGCCAGCAGTTACTCGTGGGCAGGAAATGAGCAGTACTTC	TRBV6-2/TRBV6-3	TRBJ2-7	NA	NA
CAGGNGARDPYNEQFF	TGTGCCGGCGGGAACGGGGCACGGGATCCATACAATGAGCAGTTCTTC	TRBV28	TRBJ2-1	NA	NA
CASSPGQGGQETQYF	TGTGCCAGCAGCCCGGGACAGGGTGGGCAAGAGACCCAGTACTTC	TRBV7-3	TRBJ2-5	TRBD1	many
CASSSLAGPDYEQYF	TGTGCCAGCAGCTCCCTAGCGGGTCCCGACTACGAGCAGTACTTC	TRBV11-3	TRBJ2-7	TRBD2	many
CASSQWEDTQYF	TGTGCCAGCAGCCAATGGGAAGATACGCAGTATTTT	TRBV16	TRBJ2-3	NA	few
CAWSHEGELFF	TGTGCCTGGAGTCACGAAGGGGAGCTGTTTTTT	TRBV30	TRBJ2-2	NA	few
CASSFSWRGPQETQYF	TGTGCCAGCAGCTTTAGTTGGCGGGGGCCCCAAGAGACCCAGTACTTC	TRBV5-8	TRBJ2-5	NA	NA
CSAGPHNTEAFF	TGCAGCGCCGGACCACATAACACTGAAGCTTTCTTT	TRBV29-1	TRBJ1-1	NA	NA
CASSLDQGINTDTQYF	TGTGCCAGCAGTCTGGACCAGGGGATTAACACAGATACGCAGTATTTT	TRBV2	TRBJ2-3	NA	many
CASSFGEAPTYEQYF	TGTGCCAGCAGCTTTGGCGAAGCCCCGACCTACGAGCAGTACTTC	TRBV7-9	TRBJ2-7	NA	few
CASSYSEEGYGYTF	TGTGCCAGCAGTTACTCGGAGGAAGGCTATGGCTACACCTTC	TRBV6-2/TRBV6-3	TRBJ1-2	NA	few
CASSAGQVLGTEAFF	TGCGCCAGCAGCGCGGGACAGGTTTTGGGCACTGAAGCTTTCTTT	TRBV5-1	TRBJ1-1	TRBD1	many
CASSLLTTRELFF	TGTGCCAGCAGTTTGCTAACGACCCGGGAGCTGTTTTTT	TRBV5-4	TRBJ2-2	NA	few
CASSLGSTGLIGYGYTF	TGTGCCAGCAGTTTAGGGTCAACAGGCCTTATCGGCTATGGCTACACCTTC	TRBV12-3/TRBV12-4	TRBJ1-2	NA	NA
CASSPIPGLGDYEQYF	TGTGCCAGCAGTCCCATCCCGGGACTAGGGGACTACGAGCAGTACTTC	TRBV27	TRBJ2-7	TRBD2	many
CASSQDGTDNQPQHF	TGTGCCAGCAGCCAAGATGGGACGGACAATCAGCCCCAGCATTTT	TRBV3-1	TRBJ1-5	NA	many
CGVSGTFDGTDTQYF	TGCGGCGTGAGCGGGACTTTCGACGGGACAGATACGCAGTATTTT	TRBV29-1	TRBJ2-3	TRBD2	many
CASRASVGTGELFF	TGTGCCAGCAGGGCGAGCGTGGGGACCGGGGAGCTGTTTTTT	TRBV7-9	TRBJ2-2	NA	NA
CASSRTGRGQPQHF	TGTGCCAGCAGCCGTACAGGACGAGGGCAGCCCCAGCATTTT	TRBV5-6	TRBJ1-5	NA	NA
CASSQLTEQETQYF	TGTGCCAGCAGCCAGTTAACCGAGCAAGAGACCCAGTACTTC	TRBV7-9	TRBJ2-5	NA	NA
CASSPPTGSGELFF	TGCGCCAGCAGCCCGCCGACCGGATCCGGGGAGCTGTTTTTT	TRBV5-1	TRBJ2-2	NA	NA
CATKASGRENNEQFF	TGTGCCACCAAGGCCAGCGGGAGGGAGAACAATGAGCAGTTCTTC	TRBV24-1	TRBJ2-1	TRBD2	NA
CASSYRILAGGNTGELFF	TGTGCCAGCAGTTACCGTATACTAGCGGGGGGGAACACCGGGGAGCTGTTTTTT	TRBV6-9	TRBJ2-2	TRBD2	NA
CASKTTWGGRYYEQYF	TGTGCCAGCAAAACGACCTGGGGGGGTCGTTATTACGAGCAGTACTTC	TRBV6-1	TRBJ2-7	TRBD2	many
CASSPATGYSNQPQHF	TGTGCCAGCAGCCCAGCGACAGGATATAGCAATCAGCCCCAGCATTTT	TRBV7-2	TRBJ1-5	NA	many
CSARPPDRANEQYF	TGCAGTGCTAGACCACCCGACAGGGCCAACGAGCAGTACTTC	TRBV20-1	TRBJ2-7	TRBD1	NA
CASSQVYQETQYF	TGCGCCAGCAGCCAAGTTTACCAAGAGACCCAGTACTTC	TRBV4-1	TRBJ2-5	NA	few
CASGAHPFYEQYF	TGTGCCAGCGGCGCCCACCCCTTCTACGAGCAGTACTTC	TRBV12-3/TRBV12-4	TRBJ2-7	NA	few
CASSLRDRAGGELFF	TGTGCCAGCAGCTTGAGGGACAGGGCAGGCGGGGAGCTGTTTTTT	TRBV5-4	TRBJ2-2	TRBD1	NA
CASSEARAPNTEAFF	TGTGCCAGCAGTGAGGCGAGAGCCCCGAACACTGAAGCTTTCTTT	TRBV2	TRBJ1-1	NA	many
CASSYSRGTEAFF	TGTGCCAGCAGTTATTCCCGGGGCACTGAAGCTTTCTTT	TRBV6-2/TRBV6-3	TRBJ1-1	NA	few